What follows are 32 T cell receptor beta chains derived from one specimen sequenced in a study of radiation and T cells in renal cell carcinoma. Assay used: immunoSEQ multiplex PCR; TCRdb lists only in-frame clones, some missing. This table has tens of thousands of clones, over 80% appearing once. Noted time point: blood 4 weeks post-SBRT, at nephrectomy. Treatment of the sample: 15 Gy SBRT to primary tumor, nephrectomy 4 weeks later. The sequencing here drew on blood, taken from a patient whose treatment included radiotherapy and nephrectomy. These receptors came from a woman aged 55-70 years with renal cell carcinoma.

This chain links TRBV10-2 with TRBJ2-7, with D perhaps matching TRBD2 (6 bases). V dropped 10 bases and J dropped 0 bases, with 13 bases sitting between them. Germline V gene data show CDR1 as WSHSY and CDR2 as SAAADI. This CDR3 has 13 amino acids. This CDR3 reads CATQLALSYEQYF. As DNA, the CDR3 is TGCGCCACCCAGCTAGCGCTCTCCTACGAGCAGTACTTC.

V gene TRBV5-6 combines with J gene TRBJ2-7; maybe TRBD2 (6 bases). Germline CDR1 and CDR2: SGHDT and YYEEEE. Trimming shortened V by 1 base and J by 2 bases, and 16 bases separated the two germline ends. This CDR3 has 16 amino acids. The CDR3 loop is CASSLNRDSRTYEQYF. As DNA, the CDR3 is TGTGCCAGCAGCTTGAATCGGGACTCCCGGACCTACGAGCAGTACTTC.

The CDR3 sequence is CASSYTRTGPATDTQYF. CDR3 DNA sequence: TGTGCCAGCAGTTACACAAGGACAGGGCCCGCCACAGATACGCAGTATTTT. J is TRBJ2-3 and V is TRBV7-2; 8 nucleotides align to TRBD1. Germline CDR1 is SGHTA and CDR2 is FQGNSA. This CDR3 has 17 residues. After removal of 6 bases from V and 2 bases from J, the junction contained 13 bases not matched to a gene.

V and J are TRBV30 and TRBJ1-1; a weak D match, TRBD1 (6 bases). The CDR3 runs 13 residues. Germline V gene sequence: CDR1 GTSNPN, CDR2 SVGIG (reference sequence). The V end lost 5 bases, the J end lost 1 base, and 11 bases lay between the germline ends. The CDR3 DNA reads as TGTGCCTGGCGGGGGCGCCGGAACACTGAAGCTTTCTTT. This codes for CAWRGRRNTEAFF.

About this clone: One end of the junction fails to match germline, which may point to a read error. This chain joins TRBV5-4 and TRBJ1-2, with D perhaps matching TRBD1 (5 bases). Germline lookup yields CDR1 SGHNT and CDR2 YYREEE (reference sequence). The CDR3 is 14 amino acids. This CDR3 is CASTLGDTNYGYTF. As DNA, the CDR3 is TGTGCCAGCACCTTGGGGGATACAAACTATGGCTACACCTTC.

The CDR3 nucleotides are TGTGCCAGCAGCTTATTAGGGTCGGAACAGCCCCAGCATTTT. Protein sequence: CASSLLGSEQPQHF. This chain joins TRBV7-6 and TRBJ1-5, with D unclear. V lost 2 bases and J lost 7, with 12 bases in between. CDR1 and CDR2 (germline): SGHVS, FNYEAQ. CDR3 size: 14 residues.

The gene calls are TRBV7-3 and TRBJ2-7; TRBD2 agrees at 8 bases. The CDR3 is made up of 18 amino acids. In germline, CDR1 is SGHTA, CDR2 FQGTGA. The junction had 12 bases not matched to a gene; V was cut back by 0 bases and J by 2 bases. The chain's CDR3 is CASSLTGSSSGGTYEQYF. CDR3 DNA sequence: TGTGCCAGCAGCTTAACGGGCTCTTCGAGCGGGGGTACCTACGAGCAGTACTTC.

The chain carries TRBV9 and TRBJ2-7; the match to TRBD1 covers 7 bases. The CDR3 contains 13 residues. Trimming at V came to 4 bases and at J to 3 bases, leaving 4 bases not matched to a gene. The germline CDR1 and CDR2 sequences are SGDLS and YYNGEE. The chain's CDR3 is CASSSRDSYEQYF. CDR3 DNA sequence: TGTGCCAGCAGCAGCCGGGACAGCTACGAGCAGTACTTC.

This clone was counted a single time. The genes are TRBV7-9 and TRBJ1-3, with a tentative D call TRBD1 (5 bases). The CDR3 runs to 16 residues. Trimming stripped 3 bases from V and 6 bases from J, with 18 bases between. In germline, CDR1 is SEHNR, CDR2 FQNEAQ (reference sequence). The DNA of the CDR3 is TGTGCCAGCAGCTTTGGGTTTCAGGGTAGAGAAAACACCATATATTTT. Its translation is CASSFGFQGRENTIYF. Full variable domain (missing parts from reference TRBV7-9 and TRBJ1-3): DTGVSQNPRHKITKRGQNVTFRCDPISEHNRLYWYRQTLGQGPEFLTYFQNEAQLEKSRLLSDRFSAERPKGSFSTLEIQRTEQGDSAMYLCASSFGFQGRENTIYFGEGSWLTVV.

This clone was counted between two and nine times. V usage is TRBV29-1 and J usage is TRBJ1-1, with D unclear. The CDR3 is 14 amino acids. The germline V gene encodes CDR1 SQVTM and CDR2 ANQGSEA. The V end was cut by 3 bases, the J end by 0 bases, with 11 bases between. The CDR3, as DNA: TGCAGCGTTGAGAGGCCCGAGATGAACACTGAAGCTTTCTTT. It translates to CSVERPEMNTEAFF.

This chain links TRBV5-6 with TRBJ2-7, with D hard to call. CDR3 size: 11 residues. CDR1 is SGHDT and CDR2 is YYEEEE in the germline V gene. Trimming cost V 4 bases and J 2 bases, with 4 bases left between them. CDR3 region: CASSQAYEQYF. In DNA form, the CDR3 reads TGTGCCAGCAGCCAAGCCTACGAGCAGTACTTC.

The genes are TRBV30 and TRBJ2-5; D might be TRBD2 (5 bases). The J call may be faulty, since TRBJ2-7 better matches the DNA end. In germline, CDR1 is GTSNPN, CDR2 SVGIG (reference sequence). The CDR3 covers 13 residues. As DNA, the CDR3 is TGTGCCTGGAGTTATGGGAGCTCCTACGAGCAGTACTTC. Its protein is CAWSYGSSYEQYF.

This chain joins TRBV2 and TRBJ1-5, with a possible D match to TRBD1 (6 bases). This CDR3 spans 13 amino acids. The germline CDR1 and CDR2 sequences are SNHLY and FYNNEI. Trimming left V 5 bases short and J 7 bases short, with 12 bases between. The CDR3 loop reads CASSIERGQPQHF. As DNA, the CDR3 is TGTGCCAGCAGTATCGAAAGGGGGCAGCCCCAGCATTTT.

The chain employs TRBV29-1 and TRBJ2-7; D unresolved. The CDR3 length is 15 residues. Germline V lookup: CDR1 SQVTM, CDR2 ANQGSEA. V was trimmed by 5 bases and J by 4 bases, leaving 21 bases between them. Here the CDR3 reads CSVWFSILGHYEQYF. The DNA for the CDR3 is TGCAGCGTTTGGTTCAGTATTCTGGGTCATTACGAGCAGTACTTC.

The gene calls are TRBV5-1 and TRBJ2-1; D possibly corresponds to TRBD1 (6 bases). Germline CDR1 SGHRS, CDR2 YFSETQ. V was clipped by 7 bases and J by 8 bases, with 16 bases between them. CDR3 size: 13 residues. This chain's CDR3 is CASYRQQGDEQFF. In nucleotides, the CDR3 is TGCGCCAGCTACCGACAACAGGGCGATGAGCAGTTCTTC.

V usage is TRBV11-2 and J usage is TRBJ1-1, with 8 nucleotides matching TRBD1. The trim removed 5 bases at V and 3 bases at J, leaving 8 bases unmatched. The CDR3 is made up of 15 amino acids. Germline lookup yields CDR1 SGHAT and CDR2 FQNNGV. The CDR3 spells CASSTRTGIHTEAFF. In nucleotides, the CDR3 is TGTGCCAGCAGCACCCGGACAGGGATCCACACTGAAGCTTTCTTT. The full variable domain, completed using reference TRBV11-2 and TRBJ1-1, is EAGVAQSPRYKIIEKRQSVAFWCNPISGHATLYWYQQILGQGPKLLIQFQNNGVVDDSQLPKDRFSAERLKGVDSTLKIQPAKLEDSAVYLCASSTRTGIHTEAFFGQGTRLTVV.

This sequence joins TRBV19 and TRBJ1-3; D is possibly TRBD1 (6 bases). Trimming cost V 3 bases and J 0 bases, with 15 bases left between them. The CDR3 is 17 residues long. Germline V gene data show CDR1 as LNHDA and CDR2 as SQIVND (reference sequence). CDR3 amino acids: CASSIMDSASSGNTIYF. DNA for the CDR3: TGTGCCAGTAGTATCATGGACAGTGCGAGCTCTGGAAACACCATATATTTT.

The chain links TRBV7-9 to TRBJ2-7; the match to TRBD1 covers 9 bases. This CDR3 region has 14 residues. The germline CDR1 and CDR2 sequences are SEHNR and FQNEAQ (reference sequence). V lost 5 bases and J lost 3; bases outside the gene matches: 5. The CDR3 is CASSTQTGGYEQYF. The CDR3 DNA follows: TGTGCCAGCAGCACCCAGACAGGGGGCTACGAGCAGTACTTC.

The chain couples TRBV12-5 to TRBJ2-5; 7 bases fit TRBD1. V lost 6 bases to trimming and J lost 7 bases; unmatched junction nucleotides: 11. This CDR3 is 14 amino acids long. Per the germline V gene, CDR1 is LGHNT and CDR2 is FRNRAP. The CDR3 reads CASGYGDSSATQYF. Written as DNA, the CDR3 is TGTGCTAGTGGATACGGGGACAGCAGTGCGACCCAGTACTTC.

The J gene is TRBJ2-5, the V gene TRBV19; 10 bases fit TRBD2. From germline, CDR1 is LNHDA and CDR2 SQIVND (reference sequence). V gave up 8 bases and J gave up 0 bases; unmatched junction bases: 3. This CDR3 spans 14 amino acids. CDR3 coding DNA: TGTGCCAGTCGGACTAGCGGCCACCAAGAGACCCAGTACTTC. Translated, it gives CASRTSGHQETQYF.

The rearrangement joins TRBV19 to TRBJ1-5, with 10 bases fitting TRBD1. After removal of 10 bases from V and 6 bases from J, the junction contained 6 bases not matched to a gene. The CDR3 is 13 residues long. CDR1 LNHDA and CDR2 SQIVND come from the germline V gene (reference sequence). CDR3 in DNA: TGTGCCACCGGACAGGGGGGGGTTCAGCCCCAGCATTTT. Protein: CATGQGGVQPQHF.

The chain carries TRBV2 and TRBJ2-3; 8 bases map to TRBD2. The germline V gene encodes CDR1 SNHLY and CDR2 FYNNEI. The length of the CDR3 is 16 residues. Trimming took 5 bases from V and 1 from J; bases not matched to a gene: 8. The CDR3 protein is CASSQNGGVGTDTQYF. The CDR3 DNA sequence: TGTGCCAGCAGTCAGAACGGGGGGGTAGGCACAGATACGCAGTATTTT.

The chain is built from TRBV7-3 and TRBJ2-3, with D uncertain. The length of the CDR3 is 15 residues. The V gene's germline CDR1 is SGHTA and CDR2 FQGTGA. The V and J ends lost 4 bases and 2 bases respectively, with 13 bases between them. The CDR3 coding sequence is TGTGCCAGCAGCTCAGGCGCGCAGAACACAGATACGCAGTATTTT. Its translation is CASSSGAQNTDTQYF.

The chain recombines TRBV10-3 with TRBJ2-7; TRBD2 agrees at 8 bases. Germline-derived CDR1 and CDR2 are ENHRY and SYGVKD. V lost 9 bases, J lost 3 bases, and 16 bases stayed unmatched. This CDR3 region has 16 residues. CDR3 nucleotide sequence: TGTGCCATACGTAGGGTAGTTAGCGGGACCAGCTACGAGCAGTACTTC. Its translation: CAIRRVVSGTSYEQYF.

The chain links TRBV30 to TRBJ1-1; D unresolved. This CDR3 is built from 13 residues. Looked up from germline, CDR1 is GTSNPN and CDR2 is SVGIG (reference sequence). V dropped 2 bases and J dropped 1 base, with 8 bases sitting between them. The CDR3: CAWSFVENTEAFF. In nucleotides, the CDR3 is TGTGCCTGGAGTTTCGTAGAGAACACTGAAGCTTTCTTT.

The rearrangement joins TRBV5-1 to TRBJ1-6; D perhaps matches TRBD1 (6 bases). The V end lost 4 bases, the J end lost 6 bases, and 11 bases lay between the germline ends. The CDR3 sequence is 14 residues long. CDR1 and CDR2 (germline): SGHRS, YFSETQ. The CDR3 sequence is CASSVDRSNSPLHF. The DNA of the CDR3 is TGCGCCAGCAGCGTCGACAGGTCTAATTCACCCCTCCACTTT.

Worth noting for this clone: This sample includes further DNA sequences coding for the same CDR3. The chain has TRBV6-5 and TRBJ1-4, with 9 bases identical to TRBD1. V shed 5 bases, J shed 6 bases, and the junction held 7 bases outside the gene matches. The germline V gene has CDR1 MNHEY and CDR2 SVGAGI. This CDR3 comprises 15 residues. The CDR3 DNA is TGTGCCAGCAGTCCCGTGGGACAGGGATATGAAAAACTGTTTTTT. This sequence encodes CASSPVGQGYEKLFF.

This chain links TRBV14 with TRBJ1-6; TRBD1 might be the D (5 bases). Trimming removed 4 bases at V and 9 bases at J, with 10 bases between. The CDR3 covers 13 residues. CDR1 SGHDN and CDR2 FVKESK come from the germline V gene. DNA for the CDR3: TGTGCCAGCAGCCTACTGGGGGGTTCACCCCTCCACTTT. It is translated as CASSLLGGSPLHF.

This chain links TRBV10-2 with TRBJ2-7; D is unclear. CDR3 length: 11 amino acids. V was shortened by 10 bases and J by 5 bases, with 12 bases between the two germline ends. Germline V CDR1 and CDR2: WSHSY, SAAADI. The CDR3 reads CAIGPFDEQYF. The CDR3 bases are TGCGCCATCGGCCCGTTCGACGAGCAGTACTTC.

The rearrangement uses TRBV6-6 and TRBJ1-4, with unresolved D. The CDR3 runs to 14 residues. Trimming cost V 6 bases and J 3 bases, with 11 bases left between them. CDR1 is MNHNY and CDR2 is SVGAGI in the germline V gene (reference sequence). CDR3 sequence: CASRRAEANEKLFF. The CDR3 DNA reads TGTGCCAGCAGACGGGCAGAGGCTAATGAAAAACTGTTTTTT.

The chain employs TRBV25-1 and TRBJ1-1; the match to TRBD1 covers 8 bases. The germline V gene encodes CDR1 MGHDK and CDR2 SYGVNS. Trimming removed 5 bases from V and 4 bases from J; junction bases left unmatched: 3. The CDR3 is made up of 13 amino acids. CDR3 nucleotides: TGTGCCAGCAGTTCTCAGGGGGCCACTGAAGCTTTCTTT. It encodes CASSSQGATEAFF.

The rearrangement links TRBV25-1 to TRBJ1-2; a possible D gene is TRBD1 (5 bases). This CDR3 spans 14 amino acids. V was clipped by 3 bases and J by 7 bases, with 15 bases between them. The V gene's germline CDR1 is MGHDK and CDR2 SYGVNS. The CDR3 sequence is CASSEYQGLSGYTF. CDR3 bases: TGTGCCAGCAGTGAGTACCAGGGTCTGAGTGGCTACACCTTC.